The subject of this entry is one T cell receptor (beta chain). In germline, CDR1 is LGHNA, CDR2 YNFKEQ. Trimming shortened V by 1 base and J by 4 bases, and 13 bases separated the two germline ends. The CDR3 totals 16 residues. This entry belongs to a study of T cells after yellow fever vaccination. TCRdb reprocessed the 5' RACE reads via MiXCR and lists one record per CDR3 protein. This table holds around 150,000 distinct CDR3 sequences, about 7% found once. The sample in question was CD4+ T cells sorted from PBMCs, obtained 4 to 5 days after the first yellow fever vaccination. V usage is TRBV4-2 and J usage is TRBJ2-2, with TRBD1 as a possible D gene (6 bases). The TCR was taken from a man aged 18 to 29 who received the YFV17D yellow fever vaccine. CDR3: CASSQGGGGGTGELFF. For the CDR3, the DNA is TGTGCCAGCAGCCAAGGGGGTGGGGGCGGCACCGGGGAGCTGTTTTTT.